These 23 T cell receptor beta chains were sequenced from one sample in a study of T cells in Graves' hyperthyroidism and ophthalmopathy. Researchers amplified the TCR beta CDR3 regions from RNA transcripts. An initial round of RT-PCR targeting the TCR CDR3 relied on the HTBI primer set. MiXCR, applied by TCRdb to the multiplex PCR reads, yields one record per CDR3 protein. The sample lists 400,000 or so distinct CDR3 sequences; about 14% were seen once. The sequenced sample consisted of blood. These receptors all come from a woman aged 30 to 39 with Graves' ophthalmopathy.

This clonotype was recorded many times. The J gene is TRBJ2-1, the V gene TRBV28; the D gene is possibly TRBD2 (5 bases). Trimming stripped 4 bases from V and 8 bases from J, with 12 bases between. This CDR3 is 13 amino acids long. Germline CDR1 and CDR2: MDHEN and SYDVKM. In nucleotides, the CDR3 is TGTGCCAGCAGTTCTACTTCGAGGGATGAGCAGTTCTTC. Translated, it gives CASSSTSRDEQFF.

This clonotype was observed at least ten times. This chain connects TRBV3-1 to TRBJ2-3, with D tentatively TRBD2 (6 bases). Trimming cost V 2 bases and J 4 bases, with 10 bases left between them. This CDR3 region has 14 residues. Germline V lookup: CDR1 LGHDT, CDR2 YNNKEL (reference sequence). DNA for the CDR3: TGTGCCAGCAGCCAACTGCGGGGTCCAGATACGCAGTATTTT. Protein product: CASSQLRGPDTQYF.

The rearrangement uses TRBV5-1 and TRBJ1-2; perhaps TRBD1 as D (5 bases). V lost 8 bases, J lost 1 base, and 15 bases lay in between. Germline V gene data show CDR1 as SGHRS and CDR2 as YFSETQ. This CDR3 region has 14 residues. CDR3 amino acids: CASQLEGDNYGYTF. CDR3 in DNA: TGCGCCAGTCAGCTTGAAGGGGATAACTATGGCTACACCTTC.

This clonotype showed up many times. V gene TRBV20-1 combines with J gene TRBJ2-1, with TRBD2 matching over 13 bases. Germline lookup yields CDR1 DFQATT and CDR2 SNEGSKA (reference sequence). V dropped 6 bases and J dropped 0; count of bases not matched to a gene: 8. CDR3 size: 17 residues. This CDR3 is CSASGLAGASSYNEQFF. CDR3 DNA sequence: TGCAGTGCCTCTGGACTAGCGGGGGCGAGCTCCTACAATGAGCAGTTCTTC.

This clonotype occurred many times. The rearrangement links TRBV11-2 to TRBJ1-2, with TRBD1 identical over 7 bases. V lost 1 base to trimming and J lost 7 bases; unmatched junction nucleotides: 6. The germline CDR1 and CDR2 sequences are SGHAT and FQNNGV. CDR3 length equals 14 residues. The CDR3 region is CASSLAKTGSGYTF. CDR3 nucleotides: TGTGCCAGCAGCTTAGCCAAGACAGGGTCTGGCTACACCTTC. The variable domain in full, with the rest retrieved from reference TRBV11-2 and TRBJ1-2, is EAGVAQSPRYKIIEKRQSVAFWCNPISGHATLYWYQQILGQGPKLLIQFQNNGVVDDSQLPKDRFSAERLKGVDSTLKIQPAKLEDSAVYLCASSLAKTGSGYTFGSGTRLTVV.

This clonotype was seen many times. V is TRBV3-1 and J is TRBJ1-1; D uncertain. The CDR3 contains 13 residues. V was trimmed by 2 bases and J by 3 bases, leaving 7 bases between them. Germline CDR1 is LGHDT and CDR2 is YNNKEL (reference sequence). The CDR3 loop reads CASSQNWYTEAFF. CDR3 bases: TGTGCCAGCAGCCAAAACTGGTACACTGAAGCTTTCTTT.

The chain carries TRBV4-1 and TRBJ2-7; 7 nucleotides align to TRBD1. Germline V gene data show CDR1 as MGHRA and CDR2 as YSYEKL. The CDR3 has 14 residues. The J segment lost 4 bases and the V segment lost 1 base, leaving 4 bases of the junction unmatched. This chain's CDR3 is CASSQAGQIYEQYF. The CDR3 region has the DNA TGCGCCAGCAGCCAAGCGGGACAGATTTACGAGCAGTACTTC.

This clonotype was picked up a small number of times. This rearrangement joins TRBV30 to TRBJ1-3, with unresolved D. The V gene's germline CDR1 is GTSNPN and CDR2 SVGIG (reference sequence). The CDR3 is made up of 15 amino acids. Trimming took off 2 bases at V and 9 bases at J, with 20 bases between the two ends. In nucleotides, the CDR3 is TGTGCCTGGAGTTTGAGTGGGCAGAAAGCAACCACCATATATTTT. Translation gives CAWSLSGQKATTIYF. Complete variable domain (other parts from reference TRBV30 and TRBJ1-3): SQTIHQWPATLVQPVGSPLSLECTVEGTSNPNLYWYRQAAGRGLQLLFYSVGIGQISSEVPQNLSASRPQDRQFILSSKKLLLSDSGFYLCAWSLSGQKATTIYFGEGSWLTVV.

The chain combines TRBV27 with TRBJ2-7, with D unresolved. Germline-derived CDR1 and CDR2 are MNHEY and SMNVEV (reference sequence). The CDR3 is 13 amino acids. The V and J ends lost 6 bases and 3 bases respectively, with 12 bases between them. CDR3: CASSSPLRYEQYF. CDR3 nucleotide sequence: TGTGCCAGCAGCTCCCCCCTCCGCTACGAGCAGTACTTC.

The rearrangement uses TRBV6-1 and TRBJ2-5, with TRBD1 as a possible D gene (7 bases). The CDR3 sequence is 16 residues long. Germline V gives CDR1 MNHNS, CDR2 SASEGT. Trimming removed 6 bases at V and 5 bases at J, with 22 bases between. DNA of the CDR3: TGTGCCAGCAGCCCCCCGGCAGGGGGGCAGGGGGAGACCCAGTACTTC. This codes for CASSPPAGGQGETQYF.

This clonotype has only a few counts. The chain is built from TRBV7-3 and TRBJ2-7; D uncertain. Germline V gives CDR1 SGHTA, CDR2 FQGTGA. With 0 bases removed from V and 3 bases from J, the gap between germline ends came to 9 bases. CDR3 length equals 14 residues. CDR3 nucleotides: TGTGCCAGCAGCTTAACGGCCGGAATCTACGAGCAGTACTTC. It specifies CASSLTAGIYEQYF.

The gene calls are TRBV7-9 and TRBJ1-2; 7 bases agree with TRBD1. Germline loops: CDR1 SEHNR, CDR2 FQNEAQ (reference sequence). J lost 3 bases, V lost 1 base, and 26 bases had no gene match. The CDR3 extends over 22 amino acids. This chain's CDR3 is CASSLETRGQGEGVRSDYGYTF. The CDR3 region has the DNA TGTGCCAGCAGCTTAGAGACACGGGGGCAGGGGGAAGGGGTTAGGTCGGACTATGGCTACACCTTC.

This clonotype was seen more than once but under ten times. The gene calls are TRBV7-6 and TRBJ2-7, with D unclear. V was cut by 0 bases and J by 3 bases, with 9 bases left in between. The CDR3 length is 14 residues. Per the germline V gene, CDR1 is SGHVS and CDR2 is FNYEAQ. Here the CDR3 reads CASSLAATYYEQYF. The CDR3 DNA reads as TGTGCCAGCAGCTTAGCTGCTACCTACTACGAGCAGTACTTC.

At least ten counts were recorded for this clonotype. This chain links TRBV20-1 with TRBJ1-5; D not resolved. V was trimmed by 3 bases and J by 4 bases, leaving 10 bases between them. The CDR3 has 13 residues. Germline values: CDR1 DFQATT, CDR2 SNEGSKA (reference sequence). In DNA, the CDR3 is TGCAGTGCTAGGTACGGATTAAATCAGCCCCAGCATTTT. Encoded protein: CSARYGLNQPQHF.

At least ten counts were recorded for this clonotype. The chain has TRBV2 and TRBJ2-1; a possible D gene is TRBD2 (5 bases). The CDR3 consists of 12 residues. CDR1 and CDR2 from the germline V gene are SNHLY and FYNNEI. V lost 8 bases and J 8 bases, leaving 13 bases between the germline ends. CDR3 region: CASPGRGHEQFF. CDR3 DNA: TGTGCCAGCCCAGGTAGAGGGCATGAGCAGTTCTTC.

The V gene is TRBV5-1, the J gene TRBJ2-5; 8 nucleotides agree with TRBD2. This CDR3 is 15 amino acids long. Trimming took 0 bases from V and 2 from J; bases not matched to a gene: 3. CDR1 and CDR2 from the germline V gene are SGHRS and YFSETQ. The CDR3 DNA sequence: TGCGCCAGCAGCTTGGAGGGGACTAGACAAGAGACCCAGTACTTC. This gives the protein CASSLEGTRQETQYF.

V gene TRBV28 combines with J gene TRBJ1-2; possible D gene TRBD1, 6 bases. Trimming left V 6 bases short and J 1 base short, with 12 bases between. From germline, CDR1 is MDHEN and CDR2 SYDVKM. This CDR3 comprises 14 residues. In DNA, the CDR3 is TGTGCCAGCAGCCCCGACAGGTTTAACTATGGCTACACCTTC. Amino acids: CASSPDRFNYGYTF.

This clonotype was seen ten or more times. This chain links TRBV7-9 with TRBJ1-4; D remains ambiguous. The germline V and J ends were trimmed by 4 bases and 5 bases, with 11 bases remaining between them. From germline, CDR1 is SEHNR and CDR2 FQNEAQ (reference sequence). This CDR3 has 14 amino acids. The DNA for the CDR3 is TGTGCCAGCAGCTCCCAAGTACAGAATGAAAAACTGTTTTTT. It yields the protein CASSSQVQNEKLFF.

This chain uses TRBV19 with TRBJ1-6, with 7 bases matching TRBD1. Germline V gene sequence: CDR1 LNHDA, CDR2 SQIVND (reference sequence). The J segment lost 7 bases and the V segment lost 6 bases, leaving 12 bases of the junction unmatched. The length of the CDR3 is 16 residues. CDR3 DNA sequence: TGTGCCAGTAGCCGTATCTTGGGACAGAGAAATTCACCCCTCCACTTT. Amino acids: CASSRILGQRNSPLHF.

Only a few counts were recorded for this clonotype. This rearrangement joins TRBV20-1 to TRBJ1-5, with 8 bases fitting TRBD1. The trim removed 7 bases at V and 3 bases at J, leaving 17 bases unmatched. The germline V gene encodes CDR1 DFQATT and CDR2 SNEGSKA (reference sequence). CDR3 length equals 17 residues. CDR3 nucleotide sequence: TGCAGTGTCGGGACAGGACACTTCATTGCCCCCAATCAGCCCCAGCATTTT. Translation: CSVGTGHFIAPNQPQHF.

CDR3 in DNA: TGTGCCAGCACCCCGCTTCGGAGTGGCTACACCTTC. Its protein is CASTPLRSGYTF. The chain is built from TRBV28 and TRBJ1-2; D not certain. The CDR3 extends over 12 amino acids. Germline assignment: CDR1 MDHEN and CDR2 SYDVKM. Trimming cost V 7 bases and J 7 bases, with 13 bases left between them.

This clonotype was observed many times. V gene TRBV5-1 combines with J gene TRBJ1-1; D unclear. The CDR3 is 16 amino acids. V lost 0 bases and J 6 bases, leaving 18 bases between the germline ends. In germline, CDR1 is SGHRS, CDR2 YFSETQ. The CDR3 sequence is CASSLDEERFSAEAFF. In DNA form, the CDR3 reads TGCGCCAGCAGCTTGGATGAGGAACGGTTTTCCGCTGAAGCTTTCTTT.

The chain recombines TRBV5-1 with TRBJ2-5, with 8 bases that match TRBD1. The length of the CDR3 is 16 residues. V was pared by 4 bases and J by 0 bases, with 8 bases of the junction left unmatched. CDR1 and CDR2 from the germline V gene are SGHRS and YFSETQ. The CDR3 bases are TGCGCCAGCAGCCTAGGGACAGGAGCTTACCAAGAGACCCAGTACTTC. Its translation: CASSLGTGAYQETQYF.